The present T cell receptor beta chain was sequenced within a study of vaccination effects on CD4 cells after COVID-19. Overall study context: Participants completed two doses of the BNT162b2 or mRNA-1273 vaccine. Study-level findings and limits: Convalescent patients were scarce in the study, and it lacked early post-infection timepoints.

Only in-frame clones appear in the TCRdb table, and some are missing; sequencing was by immunoSEQ multiplex PCR. The sample lists tens of thousands of clones; 60% to 75% were seen once. Concerning this clone: The antigen remains unidentified.

Antigen-specific CD4+ T cell clonotypes were called by their expansion after viral peptide-pool culture in ViraFEST. An approximately 10-day culture period preceded the isolation of CD4+ T cells. Having tested negative for nucleocapsid antibodies, the vaccine recipients showed no prior SARS-CoV-2 infection. Wells of roughly 1.9 million PBMC each were grown with about 9.3 IU/ml IL-2 and roughly 10 ug/ml peptides. IL-2 medium was substituted for half the medium on days 3 and 7. Sequences were derived from CD4+ T cells from PBMCs cultured with HCoV-NL63 spike peptides, sampled before COVID-19 vaccination. This TCR was recovered from a human donor who received a COVID-19 vaccine.

CDR3 sequence: CASSRDRYTDTQYF. The CDR3 DNA follows: TGTGCCAGCAGTAGGGACAGGTACACAGATACGCAGTATTTT. The rearrangement links TRBV6-5 to TRBJ2-3; 8 bases are a match to TRBD1. J lost 2 bases, V lost 5 bases, and 3 bases had no gene match. From germline, CDR1 is MNHEY and CDR2 SVGAGI. CDR3 length: 14 amino acids.